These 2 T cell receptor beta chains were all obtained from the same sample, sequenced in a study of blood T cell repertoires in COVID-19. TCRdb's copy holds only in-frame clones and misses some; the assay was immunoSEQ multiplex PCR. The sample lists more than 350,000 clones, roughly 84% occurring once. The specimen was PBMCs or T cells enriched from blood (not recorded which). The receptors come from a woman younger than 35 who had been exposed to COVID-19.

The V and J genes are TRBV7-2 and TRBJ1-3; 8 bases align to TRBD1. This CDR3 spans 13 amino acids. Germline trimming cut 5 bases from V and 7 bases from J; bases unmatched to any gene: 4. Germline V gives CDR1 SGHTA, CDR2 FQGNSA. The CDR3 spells CASSPTGVNTIYF. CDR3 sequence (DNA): TGTGCCAGCAGCCCGACAGGGGTTAACACCATATATTTT.

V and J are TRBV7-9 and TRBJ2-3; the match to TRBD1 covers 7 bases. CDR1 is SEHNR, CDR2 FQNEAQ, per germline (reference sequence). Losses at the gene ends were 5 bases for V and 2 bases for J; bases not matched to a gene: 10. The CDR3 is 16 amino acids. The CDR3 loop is CASSPGTDPYTDTQYF. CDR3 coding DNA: TGTGCCAGCAGCCCCGGGACAGACCCCTACACAGATACGCAGTATTTT.